This T cell receptor (beta chain) was profiled in a study of a mutant IDH1 vaccine in newly diagnosed glioma. In the study overall: Vaccines were begun 4-6 weeks after radiotherapy alone, or with temozolomide cycles. Treated patients had a mean age of 40.4 years and a sex split that was around 60% male and roughly 40% female. Therapy received beforehand was radiotherapy, temozolomide, or both, with most patients given both.

Time point: week 47, end of study. It was 300 ug of mutant IDH1 20-mer peptide that made up each vaccine dose, given with topical imiquimod. A note on this clone: Its cognate antigen is unknown.

The data were produced by immunoSEQ multiplex PCR, yet TCRdb's version contains in-frame clones alone and is incomplete. Counted here are under 45,000 clones, 82% occurring once; the ten biggest clones make up roughly 20%. J lost 1 base, V lost 2 bases, and 5 bases had no gene match. CDR1 LGHNA and CDR2 YSLEER come from the germline V gene. The CDR3 has 16 amino acids. The clonotype was recovered from a man between 18 and 35 years old with glioma. Some clones in this sample may be carry-over from other donors' samples. The sample consisted of PBMCs, taken from a glioma patient whose treatment included an IDH1 peptide vaccine. The gene calls are TRBV4-3 and TRBJ1-5; 7 bases fit TRBD1. As DNA, the CDR3 is TGCGCCAGCAGCCAATACAGGGGTGGGAGCAATCAGCCCCAGCATTTT. Translating gives CASSQYRGGSNQPQHF.